Sequencing of this TCR beta chain was carried out in a study of Ad26.COV2.S vaccination and SARS-CoV-2 variants. This CDR3 contains 13 residues. Germline loops: CDR1 SGHVS, CDR2 FNYEAQ. Trimming stripped 5 bases from V and 7 bases from J, with 12 bases between. Sequenced by immunoSEQ multiplex PCR; TCRdb stores in-frame clones only, minus some. Altogether around 94,000 clones are present, around 81% being singletons, with the ten largest covering about 18%. Study outcomes and limitations: TCR breadth and depth estimates may have understated total T cell responses. Vaccine recipients surpassed placebo recipients in spike-specific TCR breadth.

With regard to this clone: As yet, its antigen is unknown.

The rearrangement links TRBV7-6 to TRBJ1-5; D might be TRBD1 (5 bases). The receptor was derived from a human donor who had recovered from COVID-19. The sequencing used peripheral blood, collected after recovery from COVID-19. In DNA, the CDR3 is TGTGCCAGCAGCCTACAGGTGTGGCAGCCCCAGCATTTT. It is translated as CASSLQVWQPQHF.